This TCR beta chain was retrieved from a study of T cell clones after liver transplantation. Study-wide context: Liver transplant recipients had immunosuppression withdrawal attempted within 2 years. Three of the eight recipients were HCV-positive; the rest had non-autoimmune, non-viral transplant indications. Broader study findings: Post-transplant time points were not standardized, so conclusions are preliminary.

Comments on this clone: The antigen is unknown.

The repertoire was sequenced with immunoSEQ multiplex PCR; TCRdb's copy has only in-frame clones and lacks some. The data contain under 85,000 clones, about four fifths of them singletons. Per germline, CDR1 SGHRS and CDR2 YFSETQ. CDR3 length: 15 amino acids. V was cut by 5 bases and J by 0 bases, with 15 bases left in between. Unstimulated PBMCs were sorted into CD3+CD4+ and CD3+CD8+ populations. This specimen was CD4+ T cells from blood, taken 12 months after liver transplant. The source is a human patient who received a liver transplant. The graft donor may have given rise to some T cells. This chain joins TRBV5-1 and TRBJ2-7; D ambiguous. CDR3 nucleotide sequence: TGCGCCAGCAGGCATAACGTATTATCCTCCTACGAGCAGTACTTC. Translating gives CASRHNVLSSYEQYF.